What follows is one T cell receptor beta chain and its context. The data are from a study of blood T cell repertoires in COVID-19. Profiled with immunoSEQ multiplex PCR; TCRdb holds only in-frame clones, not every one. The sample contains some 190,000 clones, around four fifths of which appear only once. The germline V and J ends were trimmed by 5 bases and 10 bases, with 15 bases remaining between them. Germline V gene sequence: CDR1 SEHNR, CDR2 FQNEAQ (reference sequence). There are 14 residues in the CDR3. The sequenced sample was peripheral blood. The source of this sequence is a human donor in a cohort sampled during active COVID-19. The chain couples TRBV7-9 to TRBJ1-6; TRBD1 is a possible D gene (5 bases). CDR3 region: CASSHQGANSPLHF. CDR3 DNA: TGTGCCAGCAGCCACCAGGGTGCGAACTCACCCCTCCACTTT.